These 3 T cell receptor beta chains originate from one sample sequenced in a study of T cell repertoires in cytomegalovirus infection. Using its own MiXCR run on the reads, TCRdb lists one record per CDR3 protein. This sample yields about 770,000 distinct CDR3 sequences, of which about 27% are seen a single time; around 12% belongs to the top ten. No cognate antigen is known for these TCRs. Source: cultured CD8+ T cells from PBMCs, taken from culture after CMV antigen stimulation. The source is a human donor in good health (CMV status not recorded). Some clones in this sample may be carry-over from other donors' samples.

This clonotype was found a few times. The J gene is TRBJ2-5, the V gene TRBV7-6; weak D call: TRBD2 (6 bases). The CDR3 runs to 14 residues. With 1 base removed from V and 5 bases from J, the gap between germline ends came to 11 bases. CDR1 and CDR2 from the germline V gene are SGHVS and FNYEAQ. The CDR3 DNA sequence: TGTGCCAGCAGCTTAGTTGGGGGGACGGAGACCCAGTACTTC. This sequence encodes CASSLVGGTETQYF.

The J gene is TRBJ1-3, the V gene TRBV12-3 or TRBV12-4; D not resolved. The CDR3 runs 14 residues. V was pared by 11 bases and J by 4 bases, with 18 bases between. The CDR3 spells CAYRAESGGNTIYF. DNA of the CDR3: TGTGCCTATAGGGCGGAAAGTGGGGGAAACACCATATATTTT.

Ten or more counts support this clonotype. The chain links TRBV7-6 to TRBJ1-2; unclear D gene. Germline V gene sequence: CDR1 SGHVS, CDR2 FNYEAQ. Trimming cost V 0 bases and J 3 bases, with 8 bases left between them. This CDR3 is built from 14 residues. The CDR3 here is CASSLAGADYGYTF. Here the CDR3 DNA reads TGTGCCAGCAGCTTAGCAGGCGCGGACTATGGCTACACCTTC.